This paragraph covers one T cell receptor beta chain sequence. Original processing methods: From reference gene primer amplification, estimates of nucleated cell counts were derived. The data were produced by immunoSEQ multiplex PCR, yet TCRdb's version contains in-frame clones alone and is incomplete. V, J and clone size are those of that table, while D and trimming were read from the DNA. The top ten clones hold roughly 2.5% of a sample with fewer than 200,000 clones, around 87% of them seen once. The data stem from a study of blood T cell repertoires in COVID-19. Study context: Some COVID-19 samples were acute and others convalescent; all came from the United States, Italy and Spain. Sources were T cells, B-cell-depleted T cells, or PBMCs; the material itself was cDNA or gDNA.

The length of the CDR3 is 17 residues. Losses at the gene ends were 5 bases for V and 3 bases for J; bases not matched to a gene: 14. Germline CDR1 and CDR2: LNHNV and YYDKDF (reference sequence). The sample taken for sequencing was peripheral blood. This TCR derives from an elderly woman with COVID-19, enrolled during active disease. The rearrangement uses TRBV15 and TRBJ2-7; 9 positions agree with TRBD1. Written as DNA, the CDR3 is TGTGCCACCAGCGCTCAACCCCCGGGACAGGGTCTCTACGAGCAGTACTTC. Amino acid sequence: CATSAQPPGQGLYEQYF.